This T cell receptor (beta chain) came from a study of metastatic and nonmetastatic thyroid tumors. Study details: Malignant thyroid and benign thyroid patients provided blood and tumor or nodule tissue whose repertoires were compared.

Per germline, CDR1 MNHEY and CDR2 SMNVEV (reference sequence). V shed 3 bases and J shed 2 bases, with 22 bases lying between them. This CDR3 is built from 18 residues. This clone is deemed medium-sized. As handled by the study authors: A papillary thyroid cancer distant-metastasis classifier was built from CDR3 differences across clinicopathological groups. MiXCR was used by TCRdb to re-call the PCR reads. TCRdb's processing, not the study's, gives the V and J calls here. The table has roughly 48,000 clones, approximately 20% seen once. No treatment of any kind had been given to any patient before thyroid surgery.

Sequenced: blood. The TCR was taken from a male donor with papillary thyroid cancer or a benign thyroid nodule (not recorded which). Some clones in this sample may be carry-over from other donors' samples. The rearrangement uses TRBV27 and TRBJ1-2, with D tentatively TRBD1 (6 bases). The CDR3: CASSLTGLPTVSNYGYTF. The DNA for the CDR3 is TGTGCCAGCAGTTTGACAGGACTACCAACCGTATCAAACTATGGCTACACCTTC.